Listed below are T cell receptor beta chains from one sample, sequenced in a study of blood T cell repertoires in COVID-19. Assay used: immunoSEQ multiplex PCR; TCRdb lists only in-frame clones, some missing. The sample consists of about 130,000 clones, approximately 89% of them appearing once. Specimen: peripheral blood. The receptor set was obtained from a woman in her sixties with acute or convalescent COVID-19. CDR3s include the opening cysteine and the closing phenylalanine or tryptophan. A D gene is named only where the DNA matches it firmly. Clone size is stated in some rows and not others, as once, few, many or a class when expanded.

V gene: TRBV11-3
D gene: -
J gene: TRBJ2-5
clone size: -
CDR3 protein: CASRMTGVEETQYF
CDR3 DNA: TGTGCCAGCAGAATGACCGGGGTCGAAGAGACCCAGTACTTC

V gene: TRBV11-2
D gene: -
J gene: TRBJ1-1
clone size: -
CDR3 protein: CASRLSWGMNTEAFF
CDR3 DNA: TGTGCCAGCAGACTATCATGGGGCATGAACACTGAAGCTTTCTTT

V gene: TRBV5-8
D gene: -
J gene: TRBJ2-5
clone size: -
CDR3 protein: CASSLYRGGDGETQYF
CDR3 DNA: TGTGCCAGCAGCTTGTACAGAGGGGGGGACGGCGAGACCCAGTACTTC

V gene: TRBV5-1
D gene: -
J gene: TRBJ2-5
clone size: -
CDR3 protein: CASSSILTRETQYF
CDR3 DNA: TGCGCCAGCAGCTCCATTCTGACTCGAGAGACCCAGTACTTC

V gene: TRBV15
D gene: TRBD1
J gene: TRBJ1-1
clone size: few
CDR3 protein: CATSRSGQGDTEAFF
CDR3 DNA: TGTGCCACCAGCAGATCGGGACAGGGGGACACTGAAGCTTTCTTT

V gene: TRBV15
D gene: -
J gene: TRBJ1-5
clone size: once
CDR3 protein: CATSRPGYSNQPQHF
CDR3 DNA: TGTGCCACCAGCCGTCCAGGTTATAGCAATCAGCCCCAGCATTTT

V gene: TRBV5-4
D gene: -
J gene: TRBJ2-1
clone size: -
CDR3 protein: CASSSVYNEQFF
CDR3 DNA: TGTGCCAGCAGCTCCGTCTACAATGAGCAGTTCTTC

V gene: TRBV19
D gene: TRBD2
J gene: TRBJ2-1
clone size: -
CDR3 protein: CASSIDFGTSGPNEQFF
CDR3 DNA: TGTGCCAGTAGTATAGACTTTGGGACTAGCGGGCCTAATGAGCAGTTCTTC

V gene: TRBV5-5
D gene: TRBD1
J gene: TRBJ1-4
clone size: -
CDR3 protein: CASSGTTGGNEKLFF
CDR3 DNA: TGTGCCAGCAGCGGAACGACAGGGGGTAATGAAAAACTGTTTTTT

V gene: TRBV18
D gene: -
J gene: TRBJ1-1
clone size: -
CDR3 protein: CASSLDRNTEAFF
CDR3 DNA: TGTGCCAGCTCTCTGGACAGGAACACTGAAGCTTTCTTT

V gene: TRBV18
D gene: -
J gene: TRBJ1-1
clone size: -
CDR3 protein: CASSPGGGGPTEAFF
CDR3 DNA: TGTGCCAGCTCACCAGGCGGGGGAGGTCCCACTGAAGCTTTCTTT

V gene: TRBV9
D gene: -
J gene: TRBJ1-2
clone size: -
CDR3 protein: CASSVPGARGYTF
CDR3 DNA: TGTGCCAGCAGCGTACCAGGGGCAAGGGGCTACACCTTC

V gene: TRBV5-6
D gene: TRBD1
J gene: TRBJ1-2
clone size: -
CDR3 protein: CASSLNRGTDGYTF
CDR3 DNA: TGTGCCAGCAGCTTGAATCGAGGGACAGATGGCTACACCTTC

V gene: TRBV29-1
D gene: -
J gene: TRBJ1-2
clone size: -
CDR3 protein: CSVGAGSNYGYTF
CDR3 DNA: TGCAGCGTTGGGGCAGGTTCTAACTATGGCTACACCTTC

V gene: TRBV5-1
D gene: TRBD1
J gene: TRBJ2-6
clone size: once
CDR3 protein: CASSTLTGGLTGANVLTF
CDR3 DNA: TGCGCCAGCAGCACCCTGACAGGGGGCTTAACTGGGGCCAACGTCCTGACTTTC

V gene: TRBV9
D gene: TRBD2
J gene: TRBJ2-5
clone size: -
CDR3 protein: CASSVGGSGTQYF
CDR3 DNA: TGTGCCAGCAGCGTTGGCGGGAGTGGGACCCAGTACTTC

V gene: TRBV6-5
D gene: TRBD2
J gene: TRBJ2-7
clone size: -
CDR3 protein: CATLRTSGAYEQYF
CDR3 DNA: TGTGCCACTCTTAGGACTAGCGGGGCCTACGAGCAGTACTTC

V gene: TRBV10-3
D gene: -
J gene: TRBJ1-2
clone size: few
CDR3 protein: CAISGDKTGRGYTF
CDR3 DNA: TGTGCCATCAGTGGAGATAAAACAGGTAGAGGCTACACCTTC

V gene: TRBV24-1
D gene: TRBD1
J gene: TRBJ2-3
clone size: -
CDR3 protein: CATSDPFGGQGADTQYF
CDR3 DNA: TGTGCCACCAGTGATCCGTTTGGGGGACAGGGGGCAGATACGCAGTATTTT

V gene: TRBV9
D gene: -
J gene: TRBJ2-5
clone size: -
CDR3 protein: CASSANQETQYF
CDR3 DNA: TGTGCCAGCAGCGCCAACCAAGAGACCCAGTACTTC

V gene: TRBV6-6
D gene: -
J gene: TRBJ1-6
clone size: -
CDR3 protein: CASSSPRDSPLHF
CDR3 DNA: TGTGCCAGCAGTTCCCCTCGAGATTCACCCCTCCACTTT

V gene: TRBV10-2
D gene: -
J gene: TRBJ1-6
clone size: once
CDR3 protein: CASSARTIPSPLHF
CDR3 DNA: TGCGCCAGCAGTGCCCGGACTATTCCTTCACCCCTCCACTTT

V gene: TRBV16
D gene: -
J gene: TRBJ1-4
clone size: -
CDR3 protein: CASSPRRPGRGNEKLFF
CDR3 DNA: TGTGCCAGCAGCCCTAGAAGACCGGGCCGAGGGAATGAAAAACTGTTTTTT

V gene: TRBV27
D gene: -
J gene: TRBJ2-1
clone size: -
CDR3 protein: CASSSLLSSYNEQFF
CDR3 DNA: TGTGCCAGCAGTTCACTCTTAAGCTCCTACAATGAGCAGTTCTTC

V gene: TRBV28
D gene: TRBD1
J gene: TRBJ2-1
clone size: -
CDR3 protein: CASRNRGSSYNEQFF
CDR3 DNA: TGTGCCAGCAGAAACAGGGGTAGCTCCTACAATGAGCAGTTCTTC

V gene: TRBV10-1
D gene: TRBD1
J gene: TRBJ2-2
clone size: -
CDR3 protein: CASSRDRGNTGELFF
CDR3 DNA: TGCGCCAGCAGCCGGGACAGGGGAAACACCGGGGAGCTGTTTTTT

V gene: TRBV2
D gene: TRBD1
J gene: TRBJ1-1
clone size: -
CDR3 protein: CASSPSRDRGYGTEAFF
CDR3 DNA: TGTGCCAGCAGTCCGTCCCGGGACAGGGGATACGGCACTGAAGCTTTCTTT

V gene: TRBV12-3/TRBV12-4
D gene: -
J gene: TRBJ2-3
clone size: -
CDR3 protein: CASRKDRDTQYF
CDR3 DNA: TGTGCCAGCAGAAAGGACAGAGATACGCAGTATTTT

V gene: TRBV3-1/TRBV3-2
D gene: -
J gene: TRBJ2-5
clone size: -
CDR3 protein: CASSLQGVETQYF
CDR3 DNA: TGTGCCAGCAGCCTACAGGGCGTGGAGACCCAGTACTTC

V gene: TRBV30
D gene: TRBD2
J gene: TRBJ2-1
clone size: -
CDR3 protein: CAWGLAEWGGEQFF
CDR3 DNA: TGTGCCTGGGGCCTAGCGGAGTGGGGGGGTGAGCAGTTCTTC

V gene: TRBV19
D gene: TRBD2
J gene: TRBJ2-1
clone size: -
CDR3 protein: CASSRSTSAVGEQFF
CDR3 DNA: TGTGCCAGTAGTAGATCGACTAGCGCCGTCGGGGAGCAGTTCTTC

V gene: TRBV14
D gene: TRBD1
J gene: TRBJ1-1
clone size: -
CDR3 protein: CASSQLQGGTEAFF
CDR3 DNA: TGTGCCAGCAGCCAATTACAGGGGGGCACTGAAGCTTTCTTT

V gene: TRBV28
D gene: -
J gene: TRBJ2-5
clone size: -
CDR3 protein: CASSPEVRAPYF
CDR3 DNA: TGTGCCAGCAGTCCTGAGGTCAGGGCCCCTTACTTC

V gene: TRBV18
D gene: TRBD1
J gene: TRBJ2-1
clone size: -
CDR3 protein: CASSPPAGGDEQFF
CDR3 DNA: TGTGCCAGCTCACCACCGGCAGGGGGCGATGAGCAGTTCTTC

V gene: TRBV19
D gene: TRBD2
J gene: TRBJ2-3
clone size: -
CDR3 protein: CASREGGPGDTQYF
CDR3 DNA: TGTGCCAGTAGGGAGGGAGGGCCCGGGGATACGCAGTATTTT

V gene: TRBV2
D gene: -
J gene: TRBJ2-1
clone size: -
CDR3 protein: CASSVQNNEQFF
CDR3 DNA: TGTGCCAGCAGTGTCCAGAACAATGAGCAGTTCTTC

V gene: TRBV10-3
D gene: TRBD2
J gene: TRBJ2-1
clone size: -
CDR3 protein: CAIRGTGGSYNEQFF
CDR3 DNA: TGTGCCATCAGGGGAACGGGGGGCTCCTACAATGAGCAGTTCTTC

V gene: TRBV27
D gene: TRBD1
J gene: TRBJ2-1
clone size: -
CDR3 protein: CASSFTGGSYNEQFF
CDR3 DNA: TGTGCCAGCAGTTTCACAGGGGGCTCCTACAATGAGCAGTTCTTC

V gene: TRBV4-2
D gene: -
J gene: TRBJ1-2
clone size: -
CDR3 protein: CASSQGASIGGYTF
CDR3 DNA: TGTGCCAGCAGCCAAGGGGCGAGTATCGGTGGCTACACCTTC

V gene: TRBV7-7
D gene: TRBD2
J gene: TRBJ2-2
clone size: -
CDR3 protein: CASSSRGRSSGTTNTGELFF
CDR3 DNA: TGTGCTAGCAGCTCCCGGGGCCGCTCTAGCGGGACCACGAACACCGGGGAGCTGTTTTTT

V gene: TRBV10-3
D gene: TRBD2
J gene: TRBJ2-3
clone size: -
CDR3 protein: CAITGTSGADTQYF
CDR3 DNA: TGTGCCATCACCGGGACTAGCGGCGCGGATACGCAGTATTTT

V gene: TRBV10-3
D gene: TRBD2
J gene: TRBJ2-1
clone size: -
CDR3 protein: CAIREGLAGADEQFF
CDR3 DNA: TGTGCCATCAGAGAGGGACTAGCGGGAGCTGATGAGCAGTTCTTC